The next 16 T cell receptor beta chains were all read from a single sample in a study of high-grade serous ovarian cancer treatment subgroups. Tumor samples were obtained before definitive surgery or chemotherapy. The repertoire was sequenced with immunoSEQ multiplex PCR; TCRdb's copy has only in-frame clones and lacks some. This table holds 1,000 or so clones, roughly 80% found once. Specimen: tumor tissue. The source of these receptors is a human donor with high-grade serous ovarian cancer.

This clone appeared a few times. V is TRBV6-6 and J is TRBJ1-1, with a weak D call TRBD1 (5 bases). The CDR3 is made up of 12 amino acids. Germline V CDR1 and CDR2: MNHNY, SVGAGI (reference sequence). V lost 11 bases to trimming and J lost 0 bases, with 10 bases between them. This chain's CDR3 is CASGGMNTEAFF. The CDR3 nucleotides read TGTGCCTCGGGGGGGATGAACACTGAAGCTTTCTTT.

The CDR3 loop reads CASNGVRGSSDFAQETQYF. The CDR3 nucleotides read TGTGCCAGCAACGGTGTTAGAGGGAGCAGCGATTTTGCCCAAGAGACCCAGTACTTC. The chain uses TRBV2 and TRBJ2-5, with D tentatively TRBD2 (5 bases). Germline V gene data show CDR1 as SNHLY and CDR2 as FYNNEI. V lost 7 bases to trimming and J lost 1 base, with 28 bases between them. CDR3 size: 19 residues. The complete variable domain, with remaining parts taken from reference TRBV2 and TRBJ2-5, reads EPEVTQTPSHQVTQMGQEVILRCVPISNHLYFYWYRQILGQKVEFLVSFYNNEISEKSEIFDDQFSVERPDGSNFTLKIRSTKLEDSAMYFCASNGVRGSSDFAQETQYFGPGTRLLVL.

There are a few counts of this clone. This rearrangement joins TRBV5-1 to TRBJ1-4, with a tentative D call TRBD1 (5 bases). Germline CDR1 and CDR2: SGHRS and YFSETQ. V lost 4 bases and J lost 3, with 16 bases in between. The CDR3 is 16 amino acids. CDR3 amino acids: CASSSQGAGANEKLFF. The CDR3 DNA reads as TGCGCCAGCAGCAGCCAAGGGGCGGGAGCTAATGAAAAACTGTTTTTT.

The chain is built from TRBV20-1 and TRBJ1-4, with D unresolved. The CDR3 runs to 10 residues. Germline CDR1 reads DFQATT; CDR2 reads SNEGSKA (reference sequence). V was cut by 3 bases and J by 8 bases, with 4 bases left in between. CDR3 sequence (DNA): TGCAGTGCTAGGAGGGAAAAACTGTTTTTT. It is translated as CSARREKLFF.

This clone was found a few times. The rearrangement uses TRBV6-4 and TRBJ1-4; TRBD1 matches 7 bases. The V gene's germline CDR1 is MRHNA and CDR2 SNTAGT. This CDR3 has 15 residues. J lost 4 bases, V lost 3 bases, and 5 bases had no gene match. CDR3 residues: CASSESGQRNEKLFF. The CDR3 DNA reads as TGTGCCAGCAGTGAGTCGGGACAGCGTAATGAAAAACTGTTTTTT.

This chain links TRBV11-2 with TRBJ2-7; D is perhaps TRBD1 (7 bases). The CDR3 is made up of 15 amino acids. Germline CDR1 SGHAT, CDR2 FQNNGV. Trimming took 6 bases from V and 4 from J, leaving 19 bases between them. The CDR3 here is CASRRESQGGYEQYF. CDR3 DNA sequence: TGTGCCAGCAGGCGCGAGTCCCAGGGGGGATACGAGCAGTACTTC.

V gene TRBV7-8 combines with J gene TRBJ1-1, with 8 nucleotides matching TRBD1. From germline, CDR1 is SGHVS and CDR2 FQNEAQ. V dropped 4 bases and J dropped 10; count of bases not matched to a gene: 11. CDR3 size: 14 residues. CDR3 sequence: CASSSSTGGLGAFF. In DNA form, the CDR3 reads TGTGCCAGCAGCTCTTCTACAGGGGGGCTTGGAGCTTTCTTT.

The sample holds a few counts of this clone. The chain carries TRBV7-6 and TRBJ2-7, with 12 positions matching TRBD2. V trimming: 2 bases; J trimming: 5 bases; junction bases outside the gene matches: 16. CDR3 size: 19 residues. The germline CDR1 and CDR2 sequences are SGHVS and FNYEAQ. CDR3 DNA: TGTGCCAGCAGCTTATCCGGGGTGAGGGCTAGCGGGAGGGCCCACGAGCAGTACTTC. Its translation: CASSLSGVRASGRAHEQYF.

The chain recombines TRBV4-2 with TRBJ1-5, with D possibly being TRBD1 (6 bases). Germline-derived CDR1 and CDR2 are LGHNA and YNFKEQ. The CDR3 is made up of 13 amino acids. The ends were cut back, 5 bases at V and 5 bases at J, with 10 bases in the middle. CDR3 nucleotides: TGTGCCAGCAGCGTTCACAGGGATCAGCCCCAGCATTTT. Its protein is CASSVHRDQPQHF.

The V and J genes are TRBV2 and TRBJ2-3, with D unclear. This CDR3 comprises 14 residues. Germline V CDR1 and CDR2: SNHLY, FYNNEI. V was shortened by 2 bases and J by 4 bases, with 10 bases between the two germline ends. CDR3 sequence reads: CASSENRISDTQYF. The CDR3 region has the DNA TGTGCCAGCAGTGAAAATAGGATCTCAGATACGCAGTATTTT.

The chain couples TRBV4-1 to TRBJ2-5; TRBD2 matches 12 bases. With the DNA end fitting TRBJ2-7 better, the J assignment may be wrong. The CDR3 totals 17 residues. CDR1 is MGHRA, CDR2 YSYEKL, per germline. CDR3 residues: CASSQDLASGRGYEQYF. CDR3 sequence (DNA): TGCGCCAGCAGCCAAGATCTGGCTAGCGGGAGGGGGTACGAGCAGTACTTC.

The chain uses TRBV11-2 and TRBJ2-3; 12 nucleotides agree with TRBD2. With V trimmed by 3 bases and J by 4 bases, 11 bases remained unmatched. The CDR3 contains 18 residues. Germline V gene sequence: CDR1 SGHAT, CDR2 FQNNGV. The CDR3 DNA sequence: TGTGCCAGCAGCTTGCTAGCGGGAGGGTTCGGTCGTCCAGATACGCAGTATTTT. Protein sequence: CASSLLAGGFGRPDTQYF. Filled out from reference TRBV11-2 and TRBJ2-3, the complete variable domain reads EAGVAQSPRYKIIEKRQSVAFWCNPISGHATLYWYQQILGQGPKLLIQFQNNGVVDDSQLPKDRFSAERLKGVDSTLKIQPAKLEDSAVYLCASSLLAGGFGRPDTQYFGPGTRLTVL.

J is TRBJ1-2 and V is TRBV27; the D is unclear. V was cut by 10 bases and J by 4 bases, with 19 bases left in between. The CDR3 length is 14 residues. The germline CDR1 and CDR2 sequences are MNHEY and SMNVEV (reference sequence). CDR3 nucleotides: TGTGCCATTCCCGCCGGCGGGGTGCGCTATGGCTACACCTTC. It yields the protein CAIPAGGVRYGYTF.

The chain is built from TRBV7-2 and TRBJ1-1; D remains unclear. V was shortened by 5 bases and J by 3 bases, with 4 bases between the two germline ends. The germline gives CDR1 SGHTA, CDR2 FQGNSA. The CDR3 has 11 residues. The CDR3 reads CASSLDTEAFF. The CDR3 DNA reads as TGTGCCAGCAGCCTTGACACTGAAGCTTTCTTT.

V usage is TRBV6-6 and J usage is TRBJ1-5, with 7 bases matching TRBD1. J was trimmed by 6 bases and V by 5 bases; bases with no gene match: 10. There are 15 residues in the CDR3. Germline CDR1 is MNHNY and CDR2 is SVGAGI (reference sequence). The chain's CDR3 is CASSLTGMEAQPQHF. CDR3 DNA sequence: TGTGCCAGCAGTCTGACAGGGATGGAGGCTCAGCCCCAGCATTTT.

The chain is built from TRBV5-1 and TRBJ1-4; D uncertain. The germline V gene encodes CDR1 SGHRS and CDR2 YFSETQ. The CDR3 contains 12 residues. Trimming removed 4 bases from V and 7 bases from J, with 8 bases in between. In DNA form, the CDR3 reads TGCGCCAGCAGCGCCGTGGGTGAAAAACTGTTTTTT. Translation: CASSAVGEKLFF.